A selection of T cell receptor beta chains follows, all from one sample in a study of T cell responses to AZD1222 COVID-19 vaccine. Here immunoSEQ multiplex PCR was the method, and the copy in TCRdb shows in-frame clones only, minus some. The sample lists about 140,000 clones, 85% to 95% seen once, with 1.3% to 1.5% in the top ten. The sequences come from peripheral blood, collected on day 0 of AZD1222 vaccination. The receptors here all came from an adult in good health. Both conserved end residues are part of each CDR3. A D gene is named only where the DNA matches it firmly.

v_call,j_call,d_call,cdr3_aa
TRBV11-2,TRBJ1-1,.,CASSYQLRTEAFF
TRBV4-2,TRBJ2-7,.,CASSQEGGRSSYEQYF
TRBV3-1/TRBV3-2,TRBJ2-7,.,CASSQAISYEQYF
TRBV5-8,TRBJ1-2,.,CASSRGGGGLTGGYTF
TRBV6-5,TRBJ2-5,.,CASSYSTGIRETQYF
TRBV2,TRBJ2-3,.,CASSGPSTDTQYF
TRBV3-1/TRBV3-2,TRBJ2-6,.,CASGRSGANVLTF
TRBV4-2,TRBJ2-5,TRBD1,CASSQEDRQETQYF
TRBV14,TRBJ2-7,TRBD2,CASSQQGLSYEQYF
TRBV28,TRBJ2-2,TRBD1,CASSSKTGGYGGELFF
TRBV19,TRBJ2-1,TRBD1,CASSLGQVSRNEQFF
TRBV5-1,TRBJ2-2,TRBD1,CASSADRVVGTGELFF
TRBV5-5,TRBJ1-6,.,CASSLDRDSPLHF
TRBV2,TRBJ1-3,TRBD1,CASTNKGQGRNTIYF
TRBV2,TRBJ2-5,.,CASSDRGRNQETQYF
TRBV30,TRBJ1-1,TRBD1,CAWSPDRGAEAFF
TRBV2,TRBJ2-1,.,CASNRGVGYEQFF
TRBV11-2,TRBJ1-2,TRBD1,CASSYGTGNYGYTF
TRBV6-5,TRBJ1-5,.,CASSYNDNQPQHF
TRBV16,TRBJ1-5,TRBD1,CASSQARGRGIYQPQHF
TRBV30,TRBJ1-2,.,CAWSVPTTRGGYGYTF
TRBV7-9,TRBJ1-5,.,CASSSGVGNQPQHF
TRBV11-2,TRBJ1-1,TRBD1,CASSLGWTGGFLNTEAFF
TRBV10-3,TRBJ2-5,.,CAISEGEETQYF
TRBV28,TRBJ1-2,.,CASSHPNYGYTF
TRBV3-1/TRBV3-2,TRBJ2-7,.,CASSQDLQRTPRYF
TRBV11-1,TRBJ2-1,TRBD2,CASSLVVREGYNEQFF
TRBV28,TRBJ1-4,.,CASSFRRGGEKLFF
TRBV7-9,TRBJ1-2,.,CASSAGLTSPGYTF